The present T cell receptor beta chain was sequenced within a study of cytomegalovirus exposure and HLA in healthy donors. Findings of the study overall: TCR beta sequences reportedly predicted most subjects' HLA-A and HLA-B alleles accurately. Later on, a genetic analysis was performed. It linked a missense variant in DCLRE1C with V- and J-gene trimming of TCR beta.

For this clone: Its matching antigen is unknown.

The germline V gene encodes CDR1 SGHAT and CDR2 FQNNGV. The CDR3 contains 15 residues. V was cut by 4 bases and J by 4 bases, with 16 bases left in between. Both 60 Vbeta primers and 13 Jbeta primers went into the PCR. Using immunoSEQ multiplex PCR, the repertoire was profiled, and TCRdb retains in-frame clones only, with some absent. This sample has tens of thousands of clones, with roughly 73% found just once. Sequences were obtained from PBMCs. The source is a male donor in good health and CMV-seropositive. This chain links TRBV11-2 with TRBJ1-2; D is perhaps TRBD1 (5 bases). Here the CDR3 reads CASSSTRRRGYGYTF. In nucleotides, the CDR3 is TGTGCCAGCAGCTCTACCCGCAGGAGGGGCTATGGCTACACCTTC.